This T cell receptor beta chain was sequenced for a study of blood T cell repertoires in COVID-19 (dated by TCRdb to the early 2020s). Regarding the research as a whole: Samples from collaborators originated in the United States, Italy and Spain and spanned both the acute and convalescent phases of COVID-19. The repertoires were released in a freely available public database intended as a resource for research on the immune response to SARS-CoV-2. Samples were obtained from the ongoing ImmuneRACE study (first 160 participants) and from some 1,200 subjects provided by 6 global collaborators. The prospective study material was composed of cDNA or gDNA derived from T cells, B-cell-depleted T cells, or PBMCs. Where available, HLA class I and class II types were obtained from metadata supplied by the sample provider rather than from assay-based typing. Deeply sampled blood TCRbeta repertoires from subjects exposed to, actively infected with, or recovered from COVID-19 were included in the dataset. Nearly every sample came with metadata listing a de-identified subject ID, COVID-19 status, age in years and sex.

The count of this clone is one. The specificity of this receptor is unknown. No clone much larger than this one lies a single base away; base qualities are absent. The junction shows trimming of 0 bases on V and 5 bases on J, plus 17 bases between the germline ends. The CDR3 holds 17 amino acids from the cysteine to the phenylalanine. Only the CDR3 region is kept as DNA, spanning 51 bases read in frame from base 1. Reading the germline V gene (reference sequence) gives CDR1 LGHDT and CDR2 YNNKEL. Points the paper makes about the study in general: How much clinical and demographic metadata was included differed by source and by participant, and the metadata was provided uncurated.

TCRbeta CDR3 regions were amplified from genomic DNA by means of the immunoSEQ Assay, a bias-controlled multiplex PCR. Turning to the authors' computational methods: The number of nucleated cells in each sample was estimated from the amplification of reference gene primers within the assay. Sequence reads were collapsed and filtered to measure the absolute abundance of every unique TCRbeta CDR3 rearrangement. For each sample, productive Simpson clonality was calculated by taking the square root of Simpson's diversity index across productive rearrangements. TCRdb mirrors the immuneACCESS table, restricted to in-frame sequences. Some clones are absent from its copies; in checked studies, under half trace to an unresolved V gene, and the reason for the others is unknown. V and J calls and clone size are given by that table; D and trimming were obtained from the DNA. The sample yields about 71,000 clones; 75% to 95% were counted once. Around 0.77% of the sample is in the top ten clones.

Each collaborating institution followed its own protocols to collect whole blood in K2EDTA tubes. For TCRbeta analysis, collaborators shipped samples as frozen whole blood, isolated PBMCs, or DNA extracted from either of those sample types. The sequence is built from TRBV3-1 (or the pseudogene TRBV3-2) and TRBJ1-3; TRBD1 could be the D gene, as 6 bases match. This clonotype was sampled from a woman aged 80 or older with acute or convalescent COVID-19. The sequenced sample consisted of peripheral blood. The CDR3 region has the sequence CASSQDFKTGVRNTIYF. The sequence in DNA is TGTGCCAGCAGCCAAGATTTTAAGACAGGAGTAAGAAACACCATATATTTT.